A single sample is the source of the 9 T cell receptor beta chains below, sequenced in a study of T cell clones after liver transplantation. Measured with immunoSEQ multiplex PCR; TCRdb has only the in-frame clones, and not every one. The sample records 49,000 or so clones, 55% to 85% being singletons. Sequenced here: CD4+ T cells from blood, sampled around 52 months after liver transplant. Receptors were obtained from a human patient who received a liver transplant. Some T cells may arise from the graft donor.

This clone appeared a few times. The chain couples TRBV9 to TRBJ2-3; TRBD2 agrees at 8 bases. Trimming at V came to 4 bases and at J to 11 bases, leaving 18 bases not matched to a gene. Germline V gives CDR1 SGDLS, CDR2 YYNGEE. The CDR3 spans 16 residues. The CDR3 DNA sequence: TGTGCCAGCAGCTCTAAGCGAGCGGGGGCGGTGGAGGGGCAGTATTTT. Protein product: CASSSKRAGAVEGQYF.

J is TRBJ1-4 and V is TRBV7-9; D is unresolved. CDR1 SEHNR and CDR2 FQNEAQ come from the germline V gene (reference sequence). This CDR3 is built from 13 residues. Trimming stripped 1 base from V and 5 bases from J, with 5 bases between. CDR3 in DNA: TGTGCCAGCAGCTTAGACAGAAATGAAAAACTGTTTTTT. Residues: CASSLDRNEKLFF.

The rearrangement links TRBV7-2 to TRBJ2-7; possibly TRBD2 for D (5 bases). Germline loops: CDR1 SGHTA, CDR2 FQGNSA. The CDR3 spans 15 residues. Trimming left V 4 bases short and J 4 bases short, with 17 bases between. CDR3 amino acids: CASSSRGTGRYEQYF. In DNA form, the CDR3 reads TGTGCCAGCAGCTCTCGGGGTACGGGAAGGTACGAGCAGTACTTC. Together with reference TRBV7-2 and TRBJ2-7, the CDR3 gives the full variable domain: GAGVSQSPSNKVTEKGKDVELRCDPISGHTALYWYRQSLGQGLEFLIYFQGNSAPDKSGLPSDRFSAERTGGSVSTLTIQRTQQEDSAVYLCASSSRGTGRYEQYFGPGTRLTVT.

CDR3 sequence reads: CASSPRLGEYTYEQYF. CDR3 bases: TGTGCCAGCAGCCCAAGGTTGGGGGAGTACACCTACGAGCAGTACTTC. The gene calls are TRBV13 and TRBJ2-7; the D gene could be TRBD1 or TRBD2 (5 bases each). The V gene's germline CDR1 is PRHDT and CDR2 FYEKMQ (reference sequence). The CDR3 totals 16 residues. Trimming pared 5 bases from V and 2 bases from J, leaving 19 bases between.

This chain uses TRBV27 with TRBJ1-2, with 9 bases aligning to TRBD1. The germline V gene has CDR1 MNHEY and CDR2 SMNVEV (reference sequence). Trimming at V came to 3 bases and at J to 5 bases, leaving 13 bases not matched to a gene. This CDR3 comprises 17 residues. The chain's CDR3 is CASSFFGSGTGTYGYTF. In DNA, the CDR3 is TGTGCCAGCAGTTTCTTCGGCTCCGGGACAGGGACGTATGGCTACACCTTC.

The CDR3 nucleotides read TGCAGCGTTGCTAAAACGGGGACTTACTATGGCTACACCTTC. Its translation: CSVAKTGTYYGYTF. The chain combines TRBV29-1 with TRBJ1-2, with D maybe TRBD1 (5 bases). Looked up from germline, CDR1 is SQVTM and CDR2 is ANQGSEA. The CDR3 is 14 residues long. Trimming stripped 4 bases from V and 3 bases from J, with 15 bases between.

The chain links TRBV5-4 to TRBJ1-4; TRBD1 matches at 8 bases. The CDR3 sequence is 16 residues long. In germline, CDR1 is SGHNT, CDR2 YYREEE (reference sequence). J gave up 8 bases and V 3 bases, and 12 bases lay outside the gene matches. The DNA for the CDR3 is TGTGCCAGCAGCTCGAAGACAGGGGAGAGAGCCGAAAAACTGTTTTTT. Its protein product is CASSSKTGERAEKLFF.

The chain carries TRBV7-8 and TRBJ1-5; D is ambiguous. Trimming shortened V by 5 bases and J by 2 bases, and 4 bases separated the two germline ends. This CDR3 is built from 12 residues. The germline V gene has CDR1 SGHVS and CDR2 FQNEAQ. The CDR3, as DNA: TGTGCCAGCAGCACGGGCAATCAGCCCCAGCATTTT. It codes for CASSTGNQPQHF.

This CDR3 reads CASSADRDRNQPQHF. The CDR3 nucleotides read TGTGCCAGCAGTGCGGACAGGGACAGAAATCAGCCCCAGCATTTT. V gene TRBV6-1 combines with J gene TRBJ1-5; 8 nucleotides align to TRBD1. This CDR3 spans 15 amino acids. The germline CDR1 and CDR2 sequences are MNHNS and SASEGT. Germline trimming cut 4 bases from V and 4 bases from J; bases unmatched to any gene: 6.